This TCR beta chain was captured in a study of CD8 T cells in Susac syndrome. Germline V gene data show CDR1 as MDHEN and CDR2 as SYDVKM. The ends were cut back, 4 bases at V and 4 bases at J, with 7 bases in the middle. The length of the CDR3 is 12 residues. Reverse transcription of roughly 0.45 to 1 ug RNA used random hexamers. TCR beta CDR3 was amplified by immunoSEQ covering 54 Vbeta and 13 Jbeta. TCRdb fed the immunoSEQ multiplex PCR reads into MiXCR, producing one record per CDR3 protein. The sample holds roughly 400,000 distinct CDR3 sequences, around 85% seen once. Sequenced: CD8+ T cells from PBMCs. This sequence was found in a human donor with multiple sclerosis. J is TRBJ1-1 and V is TRBV28; D unclear. CDR3 nucleotide sequence: TGTGCCAGCAGTTCTTGGGTCACTGAAGCTTTCTTT. Residues: CASSSWVTEAFF.